This TCR beta chain was sequenced during a study of blood T cell repertoires in COVID-19. In the study overall: Samples representing acute and convalescent COVID-19 were sourced from the United States, Italy and Spain.

In the original analysis: Quantification of nucleated cells was approximated via reference gene primer amplification. Some clones are missing from TCRdb's copy, which holds only in-frame ones; the method was immunoSEQ multiplex PCR. That table furnishes V, J and clone size, whereas the DNA furnished D and trimming. The sample shows 190,000 or so clones, around four fifths of them seen only once. Recruited during active infection, patients (from Seattle) were subsequently followed longitudinally. Per the germline V gene, CDR1 is SGHTA and CDR2 is FQGNSA. The CDR3 is 15 amino acids. V was clipped by 7 bases and J by 6 bases, with 21 bases between them.

Sample: peripheral blood. The V call is TRBV7-2, the J call TRBJ1-2, with D tentatively TRBD1 (5 bases). The origin of this receptor is a man aged 60 to 75 with COVID-19, enrolled during active disease. The CDR3 loop is CASKKERGTLDGYTF. CDR3 coding DNA: TGTGCCAGCAAGAAGGAACGAGGGACTTTAGATGGCTACACCTTC.